This TCR beta chain stems from a study of technical replicates of blood from a handful of donors. Some clones are missing from TCRdb's copy, which holds only in-frame ones; the method was immunoSEQ multiplex PCR. The data show under 20,000 clones, around 86% seen once. The count of this clone is one. J gave up 4 bases and V 10 bases, and 12 bases lay outside the gene matches. Germline lookup yields CDR1 SNHLY and CDR2 FYNNEI. There are 15 residues in the CDR3. The V call is TRBV2, the J call TRBJ2-1; 8 nucleotides line up with TRBD2. Input material: PBMCs. The sequence came from a human donor in good health. As DNA, the CDR3 is TGTGCCATCCCAGGTTTCACTAGCGGTTACAATGAGCAGTTCTTC. It is translated as CAIPGFTSGYNEQFF.